A selection of T cell receptor beta chains follows, all from one sample in a study of blood T cell repertoires in COVID-19. Assay used: immunoSEQ multiplex PCR; TCRdb lists only in-frame clones, some missing. The sample contains approximately 300,000 clones, 80% to 95% of which appear only once. Sample: peripheral blood. These receptors all come from a woman in her twenties or thirties with COVID-19, enrolled during active disease. Each CDR3 is given with its conserved first and last residue. Fields, in order: CDR3 DNA, CDR3 protein, V gene, J gene, clone size, D gene, CDR3 length. The D gene is left open where the match is weak. Not every row has a clone size; where given, it reads once, few, many or a size class.

TGTGCCAGCACTATTTCATCTAGCTCCAACACCGGGGAGCTGTTTTTT	CASTISSSSNTGELFF	TRBV27	TRBJ2-2	.	.	16
TGTGCCTGGAGTGTAATTTTTGGCAGGGAGAACACTGAAGCTTTCTTT	CAWSVIFGRENTEAFF	TRBV30	TRBJ1-1	.	.	16
TGCGCCAGCAGCTTCCTAGCGGGCATCCCGGATACGCAGTATTTT	CASSFLAGIPDTQYF	TRBV5-1	TRBJ2-3	once	TRBD2	15
TGTGCCTGGAGTCAAGGGGGAGACTATGGCTACACCTTC	CAWSQGGDYGYTF	TRBV30	TRBJ1-2	.	.	13
TGTGCCAGCAGCCCAGAGGTAGGGACTCGAAACACCATATATTTT	CASSPEVGTRNTIYF	TRBV9	TRBJ1-3	.	.	15
TGCAGCGTTGACAAACTAGCGGGAGTCAATGAGCAGTTCTTC	CSVDKLAGVNEQFF	TRBV29-1	TRBJ2-1	.	TRBD2	14
TGTGCCACCAGTGACCCCGGACAGGGACAGTTCTTC	CATSDPGQGQFF	TRBV24-1	TRBJ2-1	.	TRBD1	12
TGTGCCAGTAGTGCGGGACAGAATCAGCCCCAGCATTTT	CASSAGQNQPQHF	TRBV19	TRBJ1-5	.	TRBD1	13
TGTGCCAGCAGTTTCTACAGGGGGTCGGACACTGAAGCTTTCTTT	CASSFYRGSDTEAFF	TRBV28	TRBJ1-1	.	TRBD1	15
TGCGCCAGCAGTGAGACAGGCTATTCTGGAAACACCATATATTTT	CASSETGYSGNTIYF	TRBV10-2	TRBJ1-3	.	.	15
TGTGCCAGCAGTGATGGGTGGGCTAGCGTAAGCAATGAGCAGTTCTTC	CASSDGWASVSNEQFF	TRBV2	TRBJ2-1	.	.	16
TGTGCCAGCAGCCCACGAGAAAGATCAAACATTCAGTACTTC	CASSPRERSNIQYF	TRBV13	TRBJ2-4	.	.	14
TGTGCCTGGTTACAGACTGAAGCTTTCTTT	CAWLQTEAFF	TRBV30	TRBJ1-1	.	.	10
TGTGCCAGCAGCTTAAAGCGGGAGGGCCTAGGCAATGAGCAGTTCTTC	CASSLKREGLGNEQFF	TRBV7-2	TRBJ2-1	.	TRBD2	16
TGTGCCAGCAGCCGCAACTCCCGATGGGAGACCCAGTACTTC	CASSRNSRWETQYF	TRBV3-1/TRBV3-2	TRBJ2-5	.	.	14
TGTGCCACCAGCAGAGATCGGGGGTCTGAGCAGTTCTTC	CATSRDRGSEQFF	TRBV15	TRBJ2-1	.	.	13
TGTGCCAGCAAGACGGCGGCGAACACCGGGGAGCTGTTTTTT	CASKTAANTGELFF	TRBV2	TRBJ2-2	.	.	14
TGCGCCAGCAGCCAGACAGGGAGCTCCTACGAGCAGTACTTC	CASSQTGSSYEQYF	TRBV10-1	TRBJ2-7	once	TRBD1	14
TGTGCCAGCAGTCCGTTGACAGGGCGGGAAAACACCATATATTTT	CASSPLTGRENTIYF	TRBV27	TRBJ1-3	.	TRBD1	15
TGTGCCACGGGGGGGACAGGGGACAATCAGCCCCAGCATTTT	CATGGTGDNQPQHF	TRBV24-1	TRBJ1-5	.	TRBD1	14
TGTGCCTGGAACCCGGGACAGGGAAATTATGGCTACACCTTC	CAWNPGQGNYGYTF	TRBV30	TRBJ1-2	.	TRBD1	14
TGTGCCACCAGTGATGAGGGGGCGACCCAGTACTTC	CATSDEGATQYF	TRBV24-1	TRBJ2-5	.	TRBD1	12
TGTGCCTGCCAGGGTGGAGTGGATCAGCCCCAGCATTTT	CACQGGVDQPQHF	TRBV30	TRBJ1-5	few	.	13
TGTGCCAGCAGTCCGCCTACAGGGGGCGATTCCTACGAGCAGTACTTC	CASSPPTGGDSYEQYF	TRBV2	TRBJ2-7	.	TRBD1	16
TGTGCCATCCGTATACAGGGATCCACCGGGGAGCTGTTTTTT	CAIRIQGSTGELFF	TRBV27	TRBJ2-2	.	.	14
TGTGCCAGTAGTTTGAGCCGCTCCTACGAGCAGTACTTC	CASSLSRSYEQYF	TRBV19	TRBJ2-7	once	.	13
TGTGCTCAGGGGGGACAGGGCCCAGATACGCAGTATTTT	CAQGGQGPDTQYF	TRBV5-4	TRBJ2-3	.	TRBD1	13
TGTGCCAGTAGTATAGATCGGCAGGGTCCAAATCAGCCCCAGCATTTT	CASSIDRQGPNQPQHF	TRBV19	TRBJ1-5	.	.	16
TGTGCCAGCAGTTTACCGGGACAGAACACTGAAGCTTTCTTT	CASSLPGQNTEAFF	TRBV28	TRBJ1-1	.	.	14
TGTGCCAGCACACAGGGGGGGAGCTCCTACAATGAGCAGTTCTTC	CASTQGGSSYNEQFF	TRBV2	TRBJ2-1	.	.	15
TGTGCCAGCAGCCCCTCGGGACAGCGCACTGAAGCTTTCTTT	CASSPSGQRTEAFF	TRBV5-4	TRBJ1-1	.	TRBD1	14
TGTGCCATTGGACTAGGCTACGAGCAGTACTTC	CAIGLGYEQYF	TRBV6-5	TRBJ2-7	.	TRBD2	11
TGTGCCAGCAGTGAAGCGCGGGGGGACACCGGGGAGCTGTTTTTT	CASSEARGDTGELFF	TRBV2	TRBJ2-2	.	TRBD2	15
TGTGCCAGCAGCTCGGGACAGGGGAATAAGGATGAGCAGTTCTTC	CASSSGQGNKDEQFF	TRBV28	TRBJ2-1	.	TRBD1	15
TGTGCCAGCAGCTTAGCCCCTGACAGTTCCTACGAGCAGTACTTC	CASSLAPDSSYEQYF	TRBV11-2	TRBJ2-7	.	.	15
TGTGCCTGGAAGGAGGACAGGTCGACCTACGAGCAGTACTTC	CAWKEDRSTYEQYF	TRBV30	TRBJ2-7	.	TRBD1	14
TGTGCCAGCAGTTTGGTAGGGGAATCCTACAATGAGCAGTTCTTC	CASSLVGESYNEQFF	TRBV28	TRBJ2-1	.	.	15
TGTGCCAGCAGAGGGGACAGGCGGGGCAATCAGCCCCAGCATTTT	CASRGDRRGNQPQHF	TRBV28	TRBJ1-5	.	TRBD1	15
TGCGCCAGCAGCCATCCCTTCAGACAGTACCAAGAGACCCAGTACTTC	CASSHPFRQYQETQYF	TRBV4-3	TRBJ2-5	.	.	16
TGTGCCAGCAACCCAAGAGCGTCCGGGGAGCAGTTCTTC	CASNPRASGEQFF	TRBV12-3/TRBV12-4	TRBJ2-1	.	.	13
TGCAGTGCTAGTAGCCTTTGGGACAGGGGAGGAGAGACCCAGTACTTC	CSASSLWDRGGETQYF	TRBV20-1	TRBJ2-5	once	TRBD1	16
TGTGCCAGCAGGCCCTCTAAGAGCTCCTACAATGAGCAGTTCTTC	CASRPSKSSYNEQFF	TRBV28	TRBJ2-1	.	.	15
TGTGCCAGCACATCTTGGGGGCGAACTAATGAAAAACTGTTTTTT	CASTSWGRTNEKLFF	TRBV6-6	TRBJ1-4	.	.	15
TGTGCCAGCAGTGGCCCAGGGACAGGGAAACAGGGGCCCCAGCATTTT	CASSGPGTGKQGPQHF	TRBV6-4	TRBJ1-5	once	TRBD1	16
TGTGCCAGTAGTATCCTCGGGACAGGGGGAGAGACCCAGTACTTC	CASSILGTGGETQYF	TRBV19	TRBJ2-5	.	TRBD1	15
TGTGCCTGGGACCGACAGGGATATCAGCCCCAGCATTTT	CAWDRQGYQPQHF	TRBV30	TRBJ1-5	.	TRBD1	13
TGTGCCACCAGTAGCGGGAGAGCTGAGCAGTTCTTC	CATSSGRAEQFF	TRBV24-1	TRBJ2-1	.	TRBD2	12
TGTGCCAGCAGTTTGGCGTCGACAGGGTGGGGAGGAAAACTGTTTTTT	CASSLASTGWGGKLFF	TRBV6-2/TRBV6-3	TRBJ1-4	.	TRBD1	16